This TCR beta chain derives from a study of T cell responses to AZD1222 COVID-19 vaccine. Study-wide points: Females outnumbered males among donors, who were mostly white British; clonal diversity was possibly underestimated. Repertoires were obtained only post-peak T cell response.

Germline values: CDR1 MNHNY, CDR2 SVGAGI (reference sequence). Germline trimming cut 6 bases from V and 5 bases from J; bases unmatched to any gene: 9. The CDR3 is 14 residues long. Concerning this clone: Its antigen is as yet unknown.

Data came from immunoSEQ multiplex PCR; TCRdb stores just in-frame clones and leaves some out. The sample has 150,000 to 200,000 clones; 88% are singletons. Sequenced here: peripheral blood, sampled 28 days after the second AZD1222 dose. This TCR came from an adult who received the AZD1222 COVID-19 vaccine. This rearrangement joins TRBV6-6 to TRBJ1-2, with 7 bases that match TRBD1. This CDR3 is CASRLSGTDYGYTF. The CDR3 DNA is TGTGCCAGCAGACTCTCCGGGACAGATTATGGCTACACCTTC.